The 28 T cell receptor beta chains presented below share a single source sample, sequenced in a study of cytomegalovirus exposure and HLA in healthy donors. The PCR employed 60 Vbeta primers together with 13 Jbeta primers. Clones were read by immunoSEQ multiplex PCR, and TCRdb kept only the in-frame ones, dropping some. The table lists about 110,000 clones, 60% to 80% of them singletons. Sequencing was carried out using PBMCs. The receptors stem from a man aged 40-49 years in good health and CMV-seronegative.

The chain carries TRBV19 and TRBJ1-2; 9 positions match TRBD1. Germline CDR1 and CDR2: LNHDA and SQIVND (reference sequence). Unmatched junction bases numbered 13, after V lost 4 bases and J lost 7 bases. This CDR3 has 16 amino acids. The CDR3 region has the DNA TGTGCCAGTAGTACCCCCGGGACAGGGACCTACGGTGGCTACACCTTC. As protein: CASSTPGTGTYGGYTF.

The chain employs TRBV2 and TRBJ2-2; 7 nucleotides agree with TRBD2. The CDR3 extends over 16 amino acids. V lost 6 bases and J lost 0; bases outside the gene matches: 7. From germline, CDR1 is SNHLY and CDR2 FYNNEI. CDR3 protein: CASSRLAGTNTGELFF. In DNA form, the CDR3 reads TGTGCCAGCAGCCGACTAGCCGGAACGAACACCGGGGAGCTGTTTTTT.

The chain links TRBV5-4 to TRBJ2-7, with TRBD1 matching 7 bases. Germline assignment: CDR1 SGHNT and CDR2 YYREEE (reference sequence). The CDR3 length is 13 residues. Trimming removed 0 bases from V and 7 bases from J; junction bases left unmatched: 4. CDR3 residues: CASSLEQGSEQYF. CDR3 in DNA: TGTGCCAGCAGCTTGGAACAGGGGAGTGAGCAGTACTTC.

The chain has TRBV5-4 and TRBJ2-5; weak D call: TRBD1 (5 bases). This CDR3 comprises 13 residues. V lost 7 bases and J 6 bases, leaving 16 bases between the germline ends. CDR1 SGHNT and CDR2 YYREEE come from the germline V gene (reference sequence). CDR3 protein: CASGLAGAQTQYF. The CDR3 DNA reads as TGTGCCAGCGGGCTCGCTGGGGCGCAGACCCAGTACTTC.

The gene calls are TRBV12-5 and TRBJ2-1; 8 bases line up with TRBD1. The germline CDR1 and CDR2 sequences are LGHNT and FRNRAP. This CDR3 is 16 amino acids long. V lost 3 bases, J lost 1 base, and 5 bases stayed unmatched. In DNA form, the CDR3 reads TGTGCTAGTGGTTTCGACAGGGGCAATTCCTACAATGAGCAGTTCTTC. Amino acids: CASGFDRGNSYNEQFF.

The chain carries TRBV7-2 and TRBJ2-3; 11 nucleotides align to TRBD2. Trimming removed 1 base from V and 6 bases from J; junction bases left unmatched: 9. This CDR3 is built from 17 residues. From germline, CDR1 is SGHTA and CDR2 FQGNSA. Here the CDR3 DNA reads TGTGCCAGCAGCTTAGGCACTAGCGGGGGCCCTAGGGATACGCAGTATTTT. Residues: CASSLGTSGGPRDTQYF.

The rearrangement links TRBV10-2 to TRBJ1-1; weak D call: TRBD1 (6 bases). Germline CDR1 reads WSHSY; CDR2 reads SAAADI. The V end was cut by 5 bases, the J end by 0 bases, with 10 bases between. The CDR3 totals 14 residues. CDR3 DNA sequence: TGCGCCAGCAGTCCGGACAGCCTGAACACTGAAGCTTTCTTT. Protein: CASSPDSLNTEAFF.

This sequence joins TRBV7-9 and TRBJ1-5; tentative D call: TRBD1 (5 bases). V was pared by 5 bases and J by 3 bases, with 17 bases between. Per the germline V gene, CDR1 is SEHNR and CDR2 is FQNEAQ (reference sequence). The CDR3 loop spans 16 amino acids. Here the CDR3 reads CASSLGQGDYNQPQHF. The CDR3 DNA reads as TGTGCCAGCAGCCTAGGACAAGGGGATTACAATCAGCCCCAGCATTTT.

This clone was observed once. This chain uses TRBV7-2 with TRBJ2-5; TRBD2 matches at 10 bases. Germline values: CDR1 SGHTA, CDR2 FQGNSA. V trimming: 1 base; J trimming: 1 base; junction bases outside the gene matches: 0. The CDR3 loop spans 15 amino acids. The CDR3 DNA reads as TGTGCCAGCAGCTTAGGGACTAGCGGCCAAGAGACCCAGTACTTC. Its protein is CASSLGTSGQETQYF.

V usage is TRBV19 and J usage is TRBJ1-1, with 7 nucleotides matching TRBD1. Germline values: CDR1 LNHDA, CDR2 SQIVND (reference sequence). The CDR3 covers 14 residues. Trimming cost V 6 bases and J 8 bases; bases outside gene matches: 12. In nucleotides, the CDR3 is TGTGCCAGTAGGAACGACAGGGTTCTAGCAGAAGCTTTCTTT. Translated, it gives CASRNDRVLAEAFF.

The rearrangement links TRBV4-1 to TRBJ1-1, with 7 bases fitting TRBD1. The length of the CDR3 is 15 residues. With 0 bases clipped from V and 9 bases from J, the junction kept 10 bases outside the gene matches. Germline V CDR1 and CDR2: MGHRA, YSYEKL. Here the CDR3 DNA reads TGCGCCAGCAGCCAAGAAGACAGGGAAACCCGGAAAGCTTTCTTT. Amino acids: CASSQEDRETRKAFF.

The chain uses TRBV7-2 and TRBJ2-5, with a possible D match to TRBD2 (5 bases). The CDR3 spans 15 residues. Germline V gene lookup returns CDR1 SGHTA and CDR2 FQGNSA. V was trimmed by 1 base and J by 1 base, leaving 10 bases between them. CDR3 residues: CASSLVAMAQETQYF. The CDR3 DNA follows: TGTGCCAGCAGCTTAGTAGCGATGGCCCAAGAGACCCAGTACTTC. Variable domain in full (rest from reference TRBV7-2 and TRBJ2-5): GAGVSQSPSNKVTEKGKDVELRCDPISGHTALYWYRQSLGQGLEFLIYFQGNSAPDKSGLPSDRFSAERTGGSVSTLTIQRTQQEDSAVYLCASSLVAMAQETQYFGPGTRLLVL.

This rearrangement joins TRBV6-1 to TRBJ1-2; D is undetermined. Germline CDR1 and CDR2: MNHNS and SASEGT. V gave up 1 base and J gave up 0 bases, with 9 bases separating them. This CDR3 is built from 15 residues. CDR3 protein: CASSEGGLTNYGYTF. In nucleotides, the CDR3 is TGTGCCAGCAGTGAAGGCGGGCTCACTAACTATGGCTACACCTTC.

The chain has TRBV7-9 and TRBJ2-6; TRBD1 matches at 7 bases. V shed 1 base and J 0 bases; nucleotides not matched to a gene: 9. CDR1 and CDR2 (germline): SEHNR, FQNEAQ (reference sequence). CDR3 length equals 19 residues. CDR3 in DNA: TGTGCCAGCAGCTTAGGAGTAGGGGGCACTATCTCTGGGGCCAACGTCCTGACTTTC. Translation gives CASSLGVGGTISGANVLTF. The full variable domain, rest sourced from reference TRBV7-9 and TRBJ2-6, is DTGVSQNPRHKITKRGQNVTFRCDPISEHNRLYWYRQTLGQGPEFLTYFQNEAQLEKSRLLSDRFSAERPKGSFSTLEIQRTEQGDSAMYLCASSLGVGGTISGANVLTFGAGSRLTVL.

The CDR3 sequence is CASSLQGMGGYTF. In DNA, the CDR3 is TGTGCCAGCAGTTTACAGGGGATGGGCGGCTACACCTTC. This sequence joins TRBV6-5 and TRBJ1-2; TRBD1 aligns across 7 bases. The germline gives CDR1 MNHEY, CDR2 SVGAGI. The CDR3 has 13 amino acids. Trimming removed 4 bases from V and 8 bases from J; junction bases left unmatched: 7.

The V gene is TRBV4-1, the J gene TRBJ2-3, with a weak D call TRBD1 (6 bases). Germline V CDR1 and CDR2: MGHRA, YSYEKL. The CDR3 consists of 14 residues. V shed 3 bases and J shed 3 bases, with 10 bases lying between them. CDR3 DNA sequence: TGCGCCAGCAGCCATAGCAGGGGAACAGATACGCAGTATTTT. The encoded protein is CASSHSRGTDTQYF.

J is TRBJ1-2 and V is TRBV19; 7 bases are shared with TRBD1. Germline V gene sequence: CDR1 LNHDA, CDR2 SQIVND (reference sequence). This CDR3 is built from 13 residues. Trimming took 7 bases from V and 8 from J; bases not matched to a gene: 10. Written as DNA, the CDR3 is TGTGCCAGTAAAGACAGGGCAGATTGGGGCTACACCTTC. This codes for CASKDRADWGYTF.

V gene TRBV4-2 combines with J gene TRBJ1-6; tentative D call: TRBD1 (6 bases). This CDR3 region has 15 residues. Germline V gives CDR1 LGHNA, CDR2 YNFKEQ. Deletions cut 4 bases from V and 4 bases from J, with 11 bases between. For the CDR3, the DNA is TGTGCCAGCAGCCCTGGGGACAAATATAATTCACCCCTCCACTTT. It translates to CASSPGDKYNSPLHF.

The V call is TRBV5-3, the J call TRBJ1-1; D gene ambiguous. TRBV5-3 is an open reading frame whose function is uncertain. The CDR3 loop spans 12 amino acids. V was cut by 4 bases and J by 8 bases, with 12 bases left in between. This CDR3 reads CARSPPRREAFF. CDR3 in DNA: TGTGCCAGAAGCCCGCCTAGGCGCGAAGCTTTCTTT.

The gene calls are TRBV2 and TRBJ2-3, with D hard to call. The V end was cut by 6 bases, the J end by 2 bases, with 6 bases between. The CDR3 runs 12 residues. Germline V gene lookup returns CDR1 SNHLY and CDR2 FYNNEI. The CDR3 nucleotides read TGTGCCAGCAGGGCAAACACAGATACGCAGTATTTT. Amino acids: CASRANTDTQYF.

The chain has TRBV5-6 and TRBJ1-6; a possible D gene is TRBD1 (6 bases). V was clipped by 3 bases and J by 8 bases, with 18 bases between them. Germline assignment: CDR1 SGHDT and CDR2 YYEEEE. This CDR3 is built from 16 residues. Here the CDR3 DNA reads TGTGCCAGCAGCTCACCACAGGGAGTAATTTATTCACCCCTCCACTTT. This sequence encodes CASSSPQGVIYSPLHF.

The chain couples TRBV6-1 to TRBJ2-2; the match to TRBD2 covers 14 bases. Trimming cost V 5 bases and J 1 base; bases outside gene matches: 3. There are 17 residues in the CDR3. The germline gives CDR1 MNHNS, CDR2 SASEGT. CDR3 loop: CASSKGLAGGNTGELFF. The DNA for the CDR3 is TGTGCCAGCAGTAAAGGACTAGCGGGGGGGAACACCGGGGAGCTGTTTTTT.

The rearrangement links TRBV5-4 to TRBJ2-1; TRBD2 agrees at 8 bases. Germline CDR1 SGHNT, CDR2 YYREEE (reference sequence). CDR3 size: 14 residues. The V and J ends lost 3 bases and 4 bases, in that order; junction bases with no gene match: 3. The CDR3 reads CASSSGGVYNEQFF. CDR3 nucleotide sequence: TGTGCCAGCAGCTCCGGGGGGGTTTACAATGAGCAGTTCTTC.

The chain joins TRBV5-4 to TRBJ2-3, with D maybe TRBD2 (8 bases). In germline, CDR1 is SGHNT, CDR2 YYREEE (reference sequence). The CDR3 totals 15 residues. V was trimmed by 4 bases and J by 5 bases, leaving 17 bases between them. The CDR3 region has the DNA TGTGCCAGCAGCAGGGAGGGGGCGGGGGGAGATACGCAGTATTTT. Translated, it gives CASSREGAGGDTQYF.

The chain joins TRBV14 to TRBJ2-3, with a possible D match to TRBD1 (5 bases). V gave up 4 bases and J gave up 2 bases, with 16 bases separating them. Germline loops: CDR1 SGHDN, CDR2 FVKESK. The CDR3 totals 16 residues. The chain's CDR3 is CASSPHRNLPTDTQYF. The CDR3 nucleotides read TGTGCCAGCAGCCCCCACAGGAACCTCCCCACAGATACGCAGTATTTT.

CDR3 DNA sequence: TGTGCCAGCAGGGGCGGGGGGACGTGGACCCAGTACTTC. Its protein is CASRGGGTWTQYF. J is TRBJ2-5 and V is TRBV7-2; 8 bases line up with TRBD2. V dropped 6 bases and J dropped 7; count of bases not matched to a gene: 7. The CDR3 covers 13 residues. Per the germline V gene, CDR1 is SGHTA and CDR2 is FQGNSA.

This clone was picked up a small number of times. V and J are TRBV6-1 and TRBJ2-3; no firm D call. This CDR3 is built from 15 residues. Germline lookup yields CDR1 MNHNS and CDR2 SASEGT. The germline V and J ends were trimmed by 2 bases and 1 base, with 10 bases remaining between them. CDR3 coding DNA: TGTGCCAGCAGTGAACGCGGCGGCCGCACAGATACGCAGTATTTT. Translated: CASSERGGRTDTQYF.

This chain uses TRBV15 with TRBJ2-2, with D possibly matching TRBD1 (6 bases). The germline gives CDR1 LNHNV, CDR2 YYDKDF (reference sequence). Deletions cut 1 base from V and 3 bases from J, with 18 bases between. The CDR3 consists of 18 residues. As DNA, the CDR3 is TGTGCCACCAGCAGAGTAGTTGGGGGCGAGTGGTACACCGGGGAGCTGTTTTTT. Its protein is CATSRVVGGEWYTGELFF.